This T cell receptor (beta chain) was observed in a study of blood T cell repertoires in COVID-19. Study details: Some COVID-19 samples were acute and others convalescent; all came from the United States, Italy and Spain.

Seattle patient enrollment occurred during active infection, with longitudinal follow-up thereafter. The V end lost 5 bases, the J end lost 9 bases, and 17 bases lay between the germline ends. CDR3 size: 15 residues. Germline CDR1 and CDR2: MNHEY and SMNVEV (reference sequence). Source study methods: The authors estimated nucleated cell counts from reference gene primer amplification. TCRdb's table, derived via immunoSEQ multiplex PCR, lists solely in-frame clones and lacks some. V, J and clone size reflect that table, while D and trimming were determined from the DNA. The sample shows around 260,000 clones, more than 85% of them seen only once.

This sequence originates from a person in their late teens or twenties with COVID-19, enrolled during active disease. The sample consisted of peripheral blood. The genes are TRBV27 and TRBJ1-6, with D unclear. The CDR3 coding sequence is TGTGCCAGCAGTCGGCCTAGAATAGTGGTTTCACCCCTCCACTTT. It is translated as CASSRPRIVVSPLHF.